This entry is about one T cell receptor beta chain. Trimming removed 7 bases from V and 1 base from J, with 13 bases in between. The V gene's germline CDR1 is SQVTM and CDR2 ANQGSEA. The CDR3 length is 13 residues. It was patients with CD8+CD57+ cell expansion by flow cytometry who were chosen for sequencing. The record originates from a study of CD8+CD57+ T cells in acquired aplastic anemia. It was genomic DNA that served as the template for profiling TCR beta VDJ and CDR3. One entry per CDR3 protein, called by TCRdb with MiXCR from the reads. The table has some 160,000 distinct CDR3 sequences, around 48% seen once; the top ten hold approximately 3%.

V is TRBV29-1 and J is TRBJ1-1; no clear D gene. The clonotype comes from a human donor with aplastic anemia. The material sequenced was sorted CD4+, CD8+, or CD8+CD57+ T cells (not recorded which) from PBMCs. CDR3 sequence reads: CSAAYLANTEAFF. CDR3 nucleotides: TGCAGCGCCGCGTATTTGGCGAACACTGAAGCTTTCTTT.